The present T cell receptor (beta chain) was sequenced within a study of cytomegalovirus exposure and HLA in healthy donors (dated by TCRdb to about 2017). Study-wide context: According to an earlier analysis of several hundred of the donors, about 179 million T cells yielded roughly 100 million unique TCR beta sequences and about 300 Gb of sequence data. An early release covering just under 650 HLA-typed donors comprised 250 to 350 gigabases of sequencing data and 85 million or so unique TCR sequences. Of the 398 genotyped donors, roughly 76% were placed in the genetic ancestry cluster associated with self-reported Caucasian donors. The study aimed to test whether signatures of past pathogen exposure could be identified by cataloging public T cell receptors. The study used immunosequencing to profile the T cell repertoires of approximately 640 subjects and linked those repertoires to cytomegalovirus serostatus. Besides the first cohort of approximately 670 subjects, a separate validation cohort made up of 95 to 150 different subjects was used. To predict cytomegalovirus infection status, the study combined high-throughput TCR immunosequencing, statistical association of individual TCRs with disease status, and machine learning. In a later analysis, previously published TCR beta repertoires from several hundred donors were re-analyzed and high-resolution HLA genotyping was added so that TCR occurrence patterns could be studied. The later analysis used no new phenotypic data to find candidate immune exposures, relying instead on TCR beta sequences and their occurrence across donors. In an earlier analysis of 587 of the donors, high-throughput TCR beta sequencing was used to judge whether each TCR beta V gene segment behaved as functional or pseudogenic. Donor age, sex, ethnicity and CMV serostatus were compiled alongside the repertoire data. A later genetic analysis took genome-wide SNP genotypes for about 55% of the 666 donors and used that subset as a discovery cohort. Every repertoire in the discovery cohort had been generated on one and the same sequencing platform. Class I and class II HLA loci were covered by the typing at four-digit resolution. The number of donors typed differed by locus, with 629-630 for A, B, C, DRB1 and DQB1, 522 for DQA1, some 570 for DPA1, and 400 to 490 for DPB1. Roughly 5 DR-DQ haplotypes were handled as single units for association and clustering, since linkage in the cohort was strong. On average, roughly 200,000 unique TCR beta nucleotide sequences were sequenced per donor among 398 genotyped donors of the cohort, with roughly 18% of those sequences being non-productive. Study-wide findings and limitations: A later analysis found that most CMV-associated TCR beta chains appeared HLA-restricted, with HLA associations seemingly driven largely by CMV exposure. A few of the identified cytomegalovirus-associated TCR beta chains were confirmed in vitro to be specific for cytomegalovirus antigens. A later genetic analysis reported fewer N-insertions in productive TCRs among donors in an Asian-associated ancestry cluster than the roughly 650-donor mean. Compared with equally common non-associated chains, HLA-associated TCR beta chains in a later analysis were more clonally expanded and had lower generation probabilities. A total of about 150 TCR beta chains were listed by the study as associated with cytomegalovirus. A further reported finding was that TCR beta sequences accurately predicted the HLA-A and HLA-B alleles for most subjects in the first cohort. The classifier was reported to diagnose cytomegalovirus status with high specificity and sensitivity in both the original cohort and the validation cohort. According to a later analysis, TCR association rates differed among HLA loci, with DRB1 alleles showing the most associated TCRs and HLA-C alleles showing the fewest. Only TCR beta chains were sequenced in this cohort, and the absence of alpha or paired-chain data limited detectable features. At a false discovery rate of 0.05, a later analysis linked about 16,000 TCR beta sequences to specific HLA alleles. Linkage disequilibrium might explain the correlated functional status among segregating V segments, but an unknown experimental factor could not be excluded. Some IMGT-functional V segments, including TRBV6-2 and TRBV6-3, could not be distinguished by the 87-base-pair reads and were therefore excluded. A group of highly shared sequence variants was considered likely to be a technical artifact of the sequencing pipeline. According to a later analysis, parvovirus B19, influenza, CMV and Epstein-Barr virus appeared linked to several top co-occurrence clusters. Presence/absence analyses assumed roughly uniform sequencing depth across donors, an assumption that may not hold. The authors suggested that the approach could potentially be generalized to other disease states and immunological phenotypes. V-gene and J-gene trimming of TCR beta chains was associated with a missense DCLRE1C variant in a later genetic analysis, and the association was replicated in an independent cohort. When HLA alleles, especially DR and DQ, strongly co-occurred, TCR associations were difficult to assign to individual alleles. HLA typing was unavailable for some donors at each locus, so association tests used only the typed subset. In an earlier analysis of around 500 of the donors, most TCR beta V segments appeared in productive rearrangements about 87% or about 30% of the time, broadly matching IMGT annotations. For the cohort, immune exposure information was limited to CMV serostatus. While some public TCRs were present in many individuals, most TCR sequences turned up only very rarely across donors. About 15 rarely observed V segments, including chromosome 9 orphons, were excluded from the earlier analysis of 550 to 700 of the donors because counts were too low.

About this clone: Its target antigen remains unknown.

Via the germline V gene (reference sequence), CDR1 is SGHNT and CDR2 YYREEE. Spanning cysteine to phenylalanine, the CDR3 consists of 14 amino acids. The entry retains the CDR3 DNA only, 42 bases that are in frame from base 1. For this chain, trimming is 2 bases at the V end and 4 bases at the J end, and the number of junction bases without a gene match is 4. The cohort comprised some 700 healthy bone marrow donors. Cohort members were all nominally healthy when sampled, although unrecorded immune exposures were likely present. The donor tested CMV seronegative and was one of the 352 seronegative cohort members. A peripheral blood sample was provided by each donor, and peripheral blood mononuclear cells were used for TCR beta sequencing. The Qiagen DNeasy Blood Extraction Kit was used to extract genomic DNA from the blood cell samples. Library creation used the immunoSEQ multiplex PCR assay. For the multiplex PCR, a mixture combining 60 forward primers for TCR Vbeta segments and 13 reverse primers for TCR Jbeta segments was used. A multiplex PCR assay on genomic DNA amplified the CDR3 region of rearranged TCR beta genes. The amplified TCR beta libraries were sequenced on the Illumina HiSeq System as 87-base-pair reads. In the paper's pipeline: A later analysis tallied 70 million to 100 million unique TCR beta chains across the 660 or so repertoires, and 10 million to 11 million of those chains were shared by two or more donors. Raw reads were error-corrected and collapsed into unique sequences by a nearest-neighbor algorithm in which closely related sequences were merged to remove PCR and sequencing errors. To assign V, D and J gene segments, CDR3 sequences were aligned to IMGT reference sequences. Each retained sequence needed at least a six-nucleotide match to both a V gene segment and a J gene segment. A rearrangement counted as productive if the CDR3 had no stop codons and remained in frame with V and J, and every other rearrangement counted as non-productive. Following IMGT convention, CDR3 was defined as the stretch from the second conserved V-encoded cysteine up to the conserved J-encoded phenylalanine. Sequences without an unambiguous match to a single V gene segment were excluded from the earlier analysis of several hundred of the donors. An earlier analysis of a few hundred of the donors called V segments functional above 56.7% productive rearrangements and segregating when the between-donor standard deviation exceeded 5%. A statistical classification framework was developed to diagnose cytomegalovirus status using the catalog of TCR beta chain sequences. In a later analysis, V and J genes were assigned by comparing TCR nucleotide sequences against IMGT/GENE-DB human TR gene sequences. In a later analysis, CDR3 sequences and most-parsimonious VDJ recombination scenarios were assigned using the TCRdist pipeline. In a later analysis, each TCR beta chain was defined by its CDR3 amino acid sequence together with its V-gene family, and reads without a unique V-gene family were excluded. A later analysis removed several hundred highly shared, low-generation-probability nucleotide sequences to deal with suspected cross-contamination and a sequencing artifact. In a later analysis, a clonal expansion index was calculated for each public chain from normalized within-repertoire ranks of inferred template counts. In a later analysis, generation probabilities were computed using a VDJ recombination model fitted to out-of-frame rearrangements, and the results were checked against IGoR. Hypergeometric tests were used in a later analysis to score TCR-TCR, TCR-HLA and TCR-CMV co-occurrence, with a repertoire-size bias correction applied to the TCR pairs. A later analysis estimated false discovery rates by permuting HLA or CMV assignments 20 times. In a later analysis, co-occurring TCRs were grouped using DBSCAN, and TCRdist sequence similarity was added for clustering within HLA-allele-positive subsets. Repertoires with fewer than 30,000 or more than 120,000 public chains, plus five repertoires with anomalous nucleotide sharing, were excluded from co-occurrence clustering. TCRdb re-hosts the immuneACCESS table, in-frame sequences only. Its copies lack some clones; in the studies checked, an unresolved V gene accounts for under half of them, and the cause for the rest is not known. V and J calls and clone size come straight from that table; D and trimming were deduced from the DNA. This sample's listing comprises about 51,000 clones. The ten largest clones add up to about 2.5% of the sample.

The sequenced sample consisted of PBMCs. The receptor was isolated from a female donor in good health and CMV-seronegative. The sequence links TRBV5-4 to TRBJ2-7; TRBD1 fits 9 bases in the junction. The DNA reads TGTGCCAGCAGCTTCGACAGGGGGGGATACGAGCAGTACTTC. This sequence encodes CASSFDRGGYEQYF.